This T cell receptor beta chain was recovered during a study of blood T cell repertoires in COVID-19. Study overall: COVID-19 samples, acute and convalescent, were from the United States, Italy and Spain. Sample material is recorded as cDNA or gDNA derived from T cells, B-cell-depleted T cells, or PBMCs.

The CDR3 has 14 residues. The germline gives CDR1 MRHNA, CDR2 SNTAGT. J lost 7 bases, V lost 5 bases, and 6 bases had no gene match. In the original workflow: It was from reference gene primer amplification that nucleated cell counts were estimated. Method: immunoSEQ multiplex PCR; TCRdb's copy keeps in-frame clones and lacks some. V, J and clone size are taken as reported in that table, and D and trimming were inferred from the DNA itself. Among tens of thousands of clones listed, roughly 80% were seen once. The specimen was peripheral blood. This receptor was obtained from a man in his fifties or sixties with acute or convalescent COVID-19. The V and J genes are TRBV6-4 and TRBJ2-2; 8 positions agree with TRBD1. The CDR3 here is CASSPGTGVGELFF. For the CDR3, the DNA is TGTGCCAGCAGTCCCGGGACAGGTGTCGGGGAGCTGTTTTTT.